This TCR beta chain derives from a study of blood T cells in healthy people across ages. The study's findings and limits: The lack of PBMC sorting stopped any conclusive naive versus antigen-experienced comparison. As age increased, TCR beta diversity per million T cells fell in a roughly linear fashion.

A sample-barcoded 5' primer and a J-beta primer mix were used in a second PCR of roughly 7 to 12 cycles. MiXCR, run by TCRdb on the 5' RACE reads, gives a single entry per CDR3 protein. The sample lists about 640,000 distinct CDR3 sequences; about 28% were seen once. Donor samples were obtained from healthy Caucasian individuals from Russia, aged roughly 6 to 90. With each sample, at least 5 micrograms of total RNA were extracted. The CDR3 totals 11 residues. The V and J ends lost 4 bases and 14 bases, in that order; junction bases with no gene match: 4. The germline gives CDR1 SGHTA, CDR2 FQGNSA. With regard to this clonotype: The antigen remains undetermined. A clone one base away is much larger, so this may be a read error.

Material for sequencing was blood. The chain uses TRBV7-2 and TRBJ2-3, with 9 bases lining up with TRBD2. The sequence came from an elderly woman in good health. DNA for the CDR3: TGTGCCAGCAGCTCGTCGACTAGCGGGTATTTT. Translation gives CASSSSTSGYF. The variable domain in full, completed from reference TRBV7-2 and TRBJ2-3, reads GAGVSQSPSNKVTEKGKDVELRCDPISGHTALYWYRQSLGQGLEFLIYFQGNSAPDKSGLPSDRFSAERTGGSVSTLTIQRTQQEDSAVYLCASSSSTSGYFGPGTRLTVL.